This T cell receptor (beta chain) is drawn from a study of CD8+CD57+ T cells in acquired aplastic anemia. Selection for sequencing was limited to patients who had shown CD8+CD57+ cell expansion by flow cytometry. With 5 bases clipped from V and 2 bases from J, the junction kept 5 bases outside the gene matches. The V gene's germline CDR1 is SEHNR and CDR2 FQNEAQ (reference sequence). This CDR3 spans 15 amino acids. Genomic DNA acted as the template from which TCR beta VDJ combination and CDR3 sequence profiling were carried out. TCRdb reprocessed the reads via MiXCR and lists one record per CDR3 protein. The repertoire consists of some 150,000 distinct CDR3 sequences, with about 48% occurring once and the leading ten covering about 12%. This clonotype has at least ten counts.

The chain employs TRBV7-9 and TRBJ2-1; 8 bases match TRBD2. The material sequenced was sorted CD4+, CD8+, or CD8+CD57+ T cells (not recorded which) from PBMCs. This receptor was taken from a human donor with aplastic anemia. In DNA form, the CDR3 reads TGTGCCAGCAGCCAGTCAGCGGGAGCCTACAATGAGCAGTTCTTC. It encodes CASSQSAGAYNEQFF.